The T cell receptor beta chain under discussion was sequenced for a study of T cell responses to AZD1222 COVID-19 vaccine. Only a few counts were recorded for this clone. Its antigen is unidentified. Study outcomes and limitations: A mostly white British donor set with more females was recruited, and clonal diversity was possibly underestimated. Once two AZD1222 doses were given, Spike-specific TCR breadth and depth went up. Dominant at 160-218 and 743-854, vaccine-associated CD4 TCRs also spanned spike.

The V segment lost 4 bases and the J segment 5 bases; nucleotides outside the gene matches: 7. The CDR3 has 15 amino acids. Germline V gene data show CDR1 as SGHVS and CDR2 as FQNEAQ. The assay was immunoSEQ multiplex PCR, and TCRdb's table has in-frame clones only and misses some. The sample carries around 99,000 clones, approximately 91% recorded once. This sample comprised peripheral blood, obtained on day 0 of AZD1222 vaccination. The rearrangement links TRBV7-8 to TRBJ2-7, with 11 bases aligning to TRBD2. The receptor comes from an adult in good health. CDR3 nucleotide sequence: TGTGCCAGCAGCTCGTCACTAGCGGGGGCCCACGAGCAGTACTTC. This sequence encodes CASSSSLAGAHEQYF.